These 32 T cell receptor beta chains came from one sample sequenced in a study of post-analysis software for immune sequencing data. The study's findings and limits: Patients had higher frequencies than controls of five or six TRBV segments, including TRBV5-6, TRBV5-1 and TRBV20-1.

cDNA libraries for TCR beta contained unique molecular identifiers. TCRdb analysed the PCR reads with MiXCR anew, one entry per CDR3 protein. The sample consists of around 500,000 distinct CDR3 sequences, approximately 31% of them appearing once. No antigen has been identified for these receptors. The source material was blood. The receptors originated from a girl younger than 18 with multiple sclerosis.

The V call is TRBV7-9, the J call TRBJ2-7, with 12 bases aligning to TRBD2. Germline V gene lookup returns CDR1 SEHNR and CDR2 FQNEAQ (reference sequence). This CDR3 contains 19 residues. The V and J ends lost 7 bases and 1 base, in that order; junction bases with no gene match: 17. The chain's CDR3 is CASIGTGLAGGRWSYEQYF. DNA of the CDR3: TGTGCCAGCATCGGGACAGGCCTAGCGGGGGGGCGTTGGTCCTACGAGCAGTACTTC.

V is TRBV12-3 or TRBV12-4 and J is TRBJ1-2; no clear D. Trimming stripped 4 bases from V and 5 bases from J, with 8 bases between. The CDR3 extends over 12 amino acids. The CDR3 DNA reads TGTGCCAGCAGTTATCGACTATATGGCTACACCTTC. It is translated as CASSYRLYGYTF.

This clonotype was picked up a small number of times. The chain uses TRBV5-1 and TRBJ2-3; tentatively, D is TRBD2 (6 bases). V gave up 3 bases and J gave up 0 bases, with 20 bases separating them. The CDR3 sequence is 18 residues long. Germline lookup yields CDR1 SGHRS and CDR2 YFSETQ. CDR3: CASSWGGGNPKSTDTQYF. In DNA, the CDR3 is TGCGCCAGCAGCTGGGGTGGAGGGAATCCCAAGAGCACAGATACGCAGTATTTT. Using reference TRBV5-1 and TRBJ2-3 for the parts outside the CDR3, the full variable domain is KAGVTQTPRYLIKTRGQQVTLSCSPISGHRSVSWYQQTPGQGLQFLFEYFSETQRNKGNFPGRFSGRQFSNSRSEMNVSTLELGDSALYLCASSWGGGNPKSTDTQYFGPGTRLTVL.

Written as DNA, the CDR3 is TGCGCCAGCAGCGGCGGCACAACCTACACAGATACGCAGTATTTT. Translation: CASSGGTTYTDTQYF. The chain joins TRBV5-1 to TRBJ2-3; D unclear. The CDR3 contains 15 residues. The ends were cut back, 4 bases at V and 2 bases at J, with 14 bases in the middle. Germline V gene lookup returns CDR1 SGHRS and CDR2 YFSETQ.

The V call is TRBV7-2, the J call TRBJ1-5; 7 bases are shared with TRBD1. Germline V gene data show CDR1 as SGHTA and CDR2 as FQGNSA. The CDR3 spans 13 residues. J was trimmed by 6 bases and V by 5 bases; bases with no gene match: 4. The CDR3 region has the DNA TGTGCCAGCAGCACCCGACAGGGTCAGCCCCAGCATTTT. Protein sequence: CASSTRQGQPQHF.

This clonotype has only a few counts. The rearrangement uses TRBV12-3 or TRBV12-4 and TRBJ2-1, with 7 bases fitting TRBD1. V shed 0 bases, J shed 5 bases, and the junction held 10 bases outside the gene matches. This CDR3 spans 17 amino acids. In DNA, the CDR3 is TGTGCCAGCAGTTTAGCTCAACGACAGGGTACCCACAATGAGCAGTTCTTC. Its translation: CASSLAQRQGTHNEQFF.

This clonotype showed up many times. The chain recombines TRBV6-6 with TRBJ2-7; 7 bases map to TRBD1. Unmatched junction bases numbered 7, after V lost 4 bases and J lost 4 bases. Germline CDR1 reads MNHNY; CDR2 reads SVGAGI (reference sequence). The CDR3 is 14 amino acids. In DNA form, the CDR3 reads TGTGCCAGCAGTTCCCGGACAGGCTCTTACGAGCAGTACTTC. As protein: CASSSRTGSYEQYF.

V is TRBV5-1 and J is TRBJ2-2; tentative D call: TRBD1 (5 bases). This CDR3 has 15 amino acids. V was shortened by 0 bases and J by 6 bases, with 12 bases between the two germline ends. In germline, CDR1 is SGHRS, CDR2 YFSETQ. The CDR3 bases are TGCGCCAGCAGCTTGGGGCAGGGAATCCCCGGGGAGCTGTTTTTT. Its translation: CASSLGQGIPGELFF.

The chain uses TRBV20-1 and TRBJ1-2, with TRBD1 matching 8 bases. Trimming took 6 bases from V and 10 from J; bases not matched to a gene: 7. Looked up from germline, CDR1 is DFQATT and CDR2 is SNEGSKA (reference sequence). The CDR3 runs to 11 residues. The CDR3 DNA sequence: TGCAGTGCCCTCAGGGGGCTAGACTACACCTTC. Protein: CSALRGLDYTF.

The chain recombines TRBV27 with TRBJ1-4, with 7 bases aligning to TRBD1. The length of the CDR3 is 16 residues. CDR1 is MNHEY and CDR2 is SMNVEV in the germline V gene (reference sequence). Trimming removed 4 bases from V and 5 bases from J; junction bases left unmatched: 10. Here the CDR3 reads CASSSPSGTANEKLFF. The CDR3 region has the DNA TGTGCCAGCAGTTCCCCATCCGGGACAGCAAATGAAAAACTGTTTTTT.

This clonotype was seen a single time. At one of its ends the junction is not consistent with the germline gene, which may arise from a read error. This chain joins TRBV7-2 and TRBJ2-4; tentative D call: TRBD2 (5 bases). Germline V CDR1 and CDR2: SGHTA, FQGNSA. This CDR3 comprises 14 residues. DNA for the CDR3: TGTGCCAGCAGCTTAGACCTAGCCAAAAGCATTCAGTACTTC. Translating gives CASSLDLAKSIQYF.

CDR3: CSARDSTGGAIKGQPQHF. As DNA, the CDR3 is TGCAGTGCTAGAGATAGCACGGGGGGCGCGATAAAGGGTCAGCCCCAGCATTTT. The chain combines TRBV20-1 with TRBJ1-5; possible D gene TRBD1, 6 bases. Germline CDR1 DFQATT, CDR2 SNEGSKA (reference sequence). This CDR3 contains 18 residues. Trimming took off 0 bases at V and 6 bases at J, with 24 bases between the two ends.

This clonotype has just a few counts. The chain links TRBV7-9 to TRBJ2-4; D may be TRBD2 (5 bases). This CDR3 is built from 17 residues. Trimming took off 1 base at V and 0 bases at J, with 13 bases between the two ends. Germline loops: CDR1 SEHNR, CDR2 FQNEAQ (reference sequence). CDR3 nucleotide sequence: TGTGCCAGCAGCTTAGTCGGAGGTGCCCTAGCCAAAAACATTCAGTACTTC. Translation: CASSLVGGALAKNIQYF.

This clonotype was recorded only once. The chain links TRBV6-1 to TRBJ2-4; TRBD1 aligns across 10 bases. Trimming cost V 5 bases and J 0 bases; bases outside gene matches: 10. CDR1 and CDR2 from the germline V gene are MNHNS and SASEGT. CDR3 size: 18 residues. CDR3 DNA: TGTGCCAGCAGTACCCGGGACAGGGGAATTCTAGCCAAAAACATTCAGTACTTC. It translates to CASSTRDRGILAKNIQYF.

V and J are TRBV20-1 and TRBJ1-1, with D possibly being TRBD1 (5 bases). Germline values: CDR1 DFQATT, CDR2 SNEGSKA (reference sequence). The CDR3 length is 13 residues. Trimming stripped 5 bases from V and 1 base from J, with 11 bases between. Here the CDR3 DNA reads TGCAGTGCTGGTCAGGGCACGAACACTGAAGCTTTCTTT. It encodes CSAGQGTNTEAFF.

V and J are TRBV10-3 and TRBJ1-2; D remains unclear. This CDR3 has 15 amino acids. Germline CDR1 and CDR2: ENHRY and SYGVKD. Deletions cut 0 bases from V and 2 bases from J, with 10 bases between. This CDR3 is CAISESRDDNYGYTF. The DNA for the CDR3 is TGTGCCATCAGTGAGTCGCGAGACGACAACTATGGCTACACCTTC.

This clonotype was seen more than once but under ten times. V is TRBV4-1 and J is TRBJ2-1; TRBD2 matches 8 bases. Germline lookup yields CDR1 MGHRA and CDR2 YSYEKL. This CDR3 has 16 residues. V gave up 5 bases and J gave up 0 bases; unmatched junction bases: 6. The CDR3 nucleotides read TGCGCCAGCAGCGGTAGCGGGGCACTCTCCTACAATGAGCAGTTCTTC. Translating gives CASSGSGALSYNEQFF.

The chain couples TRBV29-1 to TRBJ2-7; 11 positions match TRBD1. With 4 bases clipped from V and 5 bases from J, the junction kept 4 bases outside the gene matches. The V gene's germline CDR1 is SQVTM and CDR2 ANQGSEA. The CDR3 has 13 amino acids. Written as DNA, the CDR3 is TGCAGCGTTGCGGGACAGGGGGTGGACGAGCAGTACTTC. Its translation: CSVAGQGVDEQYF.

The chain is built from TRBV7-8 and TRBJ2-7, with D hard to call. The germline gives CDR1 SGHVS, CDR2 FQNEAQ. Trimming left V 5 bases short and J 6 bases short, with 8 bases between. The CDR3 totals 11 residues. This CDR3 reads CASSVNSEQYF. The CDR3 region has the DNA TGTGCCAGCAGCGTCAATAGCGAGCAGTACTTC.

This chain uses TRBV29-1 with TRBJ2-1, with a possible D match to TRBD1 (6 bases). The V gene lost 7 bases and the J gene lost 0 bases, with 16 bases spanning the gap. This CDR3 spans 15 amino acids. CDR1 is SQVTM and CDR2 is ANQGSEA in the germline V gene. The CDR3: CSAGLDRSSYNEQFF. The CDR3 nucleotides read TGCAGCGCTGGACTCGACAGGTCCTCCTACAATGAGCAGTTCTTC.

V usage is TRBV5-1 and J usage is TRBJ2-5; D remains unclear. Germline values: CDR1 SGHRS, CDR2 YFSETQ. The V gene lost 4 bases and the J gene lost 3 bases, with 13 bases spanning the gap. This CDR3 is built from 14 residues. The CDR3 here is CASSPGSTEETQYF. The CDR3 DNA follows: TGCGCCAGCAGCCCCGGCTCCACGGAAGAGACCCAGTACTTC.

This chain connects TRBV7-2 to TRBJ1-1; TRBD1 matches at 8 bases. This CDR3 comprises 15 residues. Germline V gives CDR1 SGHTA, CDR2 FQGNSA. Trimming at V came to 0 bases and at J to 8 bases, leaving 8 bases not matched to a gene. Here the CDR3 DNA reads TGTGCCAGCAGCTTAGCGCGAAGCGGGGACAGGGAAGCTTTCTTT. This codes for CASSLARSGDREAFF.

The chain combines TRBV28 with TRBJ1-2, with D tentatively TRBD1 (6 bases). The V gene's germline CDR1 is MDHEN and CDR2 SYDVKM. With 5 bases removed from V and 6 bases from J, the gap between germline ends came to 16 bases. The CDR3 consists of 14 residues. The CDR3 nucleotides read TGTGCCAGCAGTCCCGTCGACAGGAGGGATGGCTACACCTTC. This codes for CASSPVDRRDGYTF.

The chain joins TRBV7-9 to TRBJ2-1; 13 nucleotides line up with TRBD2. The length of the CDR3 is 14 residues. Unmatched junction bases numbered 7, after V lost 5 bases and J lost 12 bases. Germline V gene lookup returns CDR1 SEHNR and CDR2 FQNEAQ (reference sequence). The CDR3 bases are TGTGCCAGCAGCACTAGCGGGGGGGCGCGGGTGCAGTTCTTC. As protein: CASSTSGGARVQFF.

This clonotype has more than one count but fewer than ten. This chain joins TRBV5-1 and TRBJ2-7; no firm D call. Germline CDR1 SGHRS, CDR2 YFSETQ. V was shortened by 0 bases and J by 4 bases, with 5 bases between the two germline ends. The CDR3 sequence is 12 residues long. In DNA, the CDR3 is TGCGCCAGCAGCTTGGTCGAGTACGAGCAGTACTTC. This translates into CASSLVEYEQYF.

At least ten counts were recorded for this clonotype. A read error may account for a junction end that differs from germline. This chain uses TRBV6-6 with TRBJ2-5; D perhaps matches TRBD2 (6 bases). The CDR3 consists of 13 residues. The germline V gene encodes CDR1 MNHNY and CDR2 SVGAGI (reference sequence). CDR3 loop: CASSGLLQESQYF. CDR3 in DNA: TGTGCCAGCTCCGGACTATTACAAGAGTCCCAGTACTTC.

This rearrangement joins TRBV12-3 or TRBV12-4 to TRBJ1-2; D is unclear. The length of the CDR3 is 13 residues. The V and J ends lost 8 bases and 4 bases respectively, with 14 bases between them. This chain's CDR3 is CASRPETVYGYTF. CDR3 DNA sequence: TGTGCCAGCCGTCCGGAGACGGTCTATGGCTACACCTTC.

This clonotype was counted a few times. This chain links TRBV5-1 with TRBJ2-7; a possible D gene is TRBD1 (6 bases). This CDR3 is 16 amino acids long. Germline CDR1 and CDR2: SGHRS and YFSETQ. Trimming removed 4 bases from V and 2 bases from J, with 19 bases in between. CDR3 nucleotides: TGCGCCAGCAGCGGTTACCCCCGGGACAATCCCTACGAGCAGTACTTC. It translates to CASSGYPRDNPYEQYF.

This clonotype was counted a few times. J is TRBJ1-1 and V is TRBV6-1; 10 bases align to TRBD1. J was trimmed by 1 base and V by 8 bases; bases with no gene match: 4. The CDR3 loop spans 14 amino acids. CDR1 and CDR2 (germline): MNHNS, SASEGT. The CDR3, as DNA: TGTGCCAGCCTAAGGGACAGGGGGAACACTGAAGCTTTCTTT. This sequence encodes CASLRDRGNTEAFF.

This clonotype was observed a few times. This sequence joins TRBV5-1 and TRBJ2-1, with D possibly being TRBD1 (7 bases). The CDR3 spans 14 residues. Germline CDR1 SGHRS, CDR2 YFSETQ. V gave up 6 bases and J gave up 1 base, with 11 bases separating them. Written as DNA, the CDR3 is TGCGCCAGCACGGGGGACAGATCCTACAATGAGCAGTTCTTC. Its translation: CASTGDRSYNEQFF.

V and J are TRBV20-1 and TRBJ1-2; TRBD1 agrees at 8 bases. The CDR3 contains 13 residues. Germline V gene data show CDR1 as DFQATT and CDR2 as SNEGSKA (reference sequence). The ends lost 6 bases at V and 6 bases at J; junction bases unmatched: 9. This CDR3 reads CSAGKAGGHGYTF. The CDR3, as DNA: TGCAGTGCGGGAAAGGCAGGGGGCCATGGCTACACCTTC.

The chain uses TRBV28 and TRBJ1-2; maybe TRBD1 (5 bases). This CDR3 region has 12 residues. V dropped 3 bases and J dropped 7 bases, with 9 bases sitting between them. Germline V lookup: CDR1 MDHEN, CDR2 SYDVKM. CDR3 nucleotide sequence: TGTGCCAGCAGTTTCCCCCAGGGTGGCTACACCTTC. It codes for CASSFPQGGYTF.